This T cell receptor beta chain was profiled in a study of shared T cell receptors in the human thymus. This clone has just a few counts. The table came from immunoSEQ multiplex PCR; TCRdb's copy has only in-frame clones and leaves some out. The sample contains about 660,000 clones, roughly 90% of which appear only once. The CDR3 length is 18 residues. Germline trimming cut 4 bases from V and 1 base from J; bases unmatched to any gene: 7. Germline values: CDR1 SGHAT, CDR2 FQNNGV. These data also formed part of another study, on human thymus T cells. That report notes: Having corrective surgery for congenital heart defects, healthy Finnish infants were the ones who donated. Thymus specimens were resections from corrective heart surgery.

This receptor was obtained from a boy under three years old with a congenital heart defect. V usage is TRBV11-2 and J usage is TRBJ2-5; TRBD2 matches 15 bases. Sequences were obtained from thymocytes. Here the CDR3 DNA reads TGTGCCAGCAGCTCGACCGGGACTAGCGGGAGGAGCCAAGAGACCCAGTACTTC. It codes for CASSSTGTSGRSQETQYF.